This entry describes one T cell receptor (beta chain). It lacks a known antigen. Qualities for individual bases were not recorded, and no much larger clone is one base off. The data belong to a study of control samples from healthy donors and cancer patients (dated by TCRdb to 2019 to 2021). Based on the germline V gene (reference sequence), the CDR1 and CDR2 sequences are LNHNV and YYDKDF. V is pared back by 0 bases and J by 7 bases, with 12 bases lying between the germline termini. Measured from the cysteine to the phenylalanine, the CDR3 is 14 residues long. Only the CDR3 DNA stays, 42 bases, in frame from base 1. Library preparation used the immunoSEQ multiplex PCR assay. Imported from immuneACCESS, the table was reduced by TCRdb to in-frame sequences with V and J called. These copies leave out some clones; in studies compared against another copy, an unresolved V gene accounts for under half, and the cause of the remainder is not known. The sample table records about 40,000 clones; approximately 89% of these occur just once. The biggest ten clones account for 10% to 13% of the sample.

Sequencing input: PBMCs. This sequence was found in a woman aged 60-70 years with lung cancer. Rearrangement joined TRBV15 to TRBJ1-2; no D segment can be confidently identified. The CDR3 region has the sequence CATSRDWGSSGYTF. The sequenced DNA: TGTGCCACCAGCAGAGATTGGGGTTCAAGTGGCTACACCTTC.